A single sample gave rise to the 2 T cell receptor beta chains below, sequenced in a study of blood T cell repertoires in COVID-19 (TCRdb year 2020). The method behind the library was the immunoSEQ multiplex PCR assay. The immuneACCESS repertoire file appears here via TCRdb, limited to in-frame rearrangements. These files lack a portion of the clones; in checked studies, under half of the deficit traces to unresolved V genes, and the cause of the others is not known. Within this sample are about 310,000 clones, with roughly 86% of them counted one time only. Of the sample, 6.5% to 9.5% falls within the top ten clones. The material sequenced was peripheral blood. The source of these receptors is a woman aged 50 to 60 who had recovered from COVID-19.

The V gene is TRBV11-2, the J gene TRBJ1-1; D unclear. V gave up 3 bases and J gave up 7 bases, with 6 bases separating them. The CDR3 totals 11 residues. In germline, CDR1 is SGHAT, CDR2 FQNNGV. Here the CDR3 reads CASSFRFEAFF. CDR3 in DNA: TGTGCCAGCAGCTTTCGTTTTGAAGCTTTCTTT.

V gene TRBV7-9 combines with J gene TRBJ2-5; the match to TRBD1 covers 9 bases. Germline trimming cut 1 base from V and 1 base from J; bases unmatched to any gene: 4. Germline loops: CDR1 SEHNR, CDR2 FQNEAQ (reference sequence). CDR3 size: 16 residues. CDR3 sequence reads: CASSLGDRGFQETQYF. CDR3 nucleotides: TGTGCCAGCAGCTTAGGAGACAGGGGGTTCCAAGAGACCCAGTACTTC.